This T cell receptor (beta chain) appears in the sequencing data of a study of shared clonotypes between healthy human individuals. This table comes from immunoSEQ multiplex PCR, and its TCRdb copy is limited to in-frame clones, with some not included. The sample records about 2.1 million clones, just under 95% being singletons. Germline CDR1 MGHRA, CDR2 YSYEKL. CDR3 size: 16 residues. The germline V and J ends were trimmed by 0 bases and 0 bases, with 12 bases remaining between them. CD45RO negativity and positive selection for CCR7 defined naive CD8 cells, a population that excluded terminally differentiated effector memory CD45RA+ cells.

The sequence was obtained from a man between 18 and 35 years old in good health. Some clones in this sample may be carry-over from other donors' samples. Source material: naive CD8+ T cells from PBMCs. V is TRBV4-1 and J is TRBJ2-7, with unresolved D. The DNA of the CDR3 is TGCGCCAGCAGCCAAGATGAACATATCAGCTCCTACGAGCAGTACTTC. This gives the protein CASSQDEHISSYEQYF.